What follows are 10 T cell receptor beta chains derived from one specimen sequenced in a study of T-cell reconstitution after alpha-beta-depleted transplantation in children. Researchers prepared the TCRbeta library using unique molecular identifiers, the study reports. TCRdb re-analysed the PCR reads in MiXCR, keeping a single row per CDR3 protein. The sample includes fewer than 700,000 distinct CDR3 sequences, 13% of them seen just once. Sequencing was performed on PBMCs, mostly from graft donor cells, taken 360 days after TCRalphabeta/CD19-depleted stem cell transplant. These receptors were taken from a male patient between 5 and 17 years old who had a stem cell transplant for acute myeloid leukemia, so the T cells may come from the graft donor.

There are a few counts of this clonotype. J is TRBJ2-1 and V is TRBV20-1; 8 nucleotides align to TRBD1. V dropped 3 bases and J dropped 7; count of bases not matched to a gene: 5. Germline V gene data show CDR1 as DFQATT and CDR2 as SNEGSKA (reference sequence). This CDR3 is 13 amino acids long. The CDR3 DNA is TGCAGTGCTAGGGGACAGGCGAAGAATGAGCAGTTCTTC. This codes for CSARGQAKNEQFF.

There are a few counts of this clonotype. The chain carries TRBV12-3 or TRBV12-4 and TRBJ1-1, with D maybe TRBD1 (6 bases). V was clipped by 6 bases and J by 4 bases, with 12 bases between them. The CDR3 is 13 residues long. CDR3: CASRYREGTEAFF. DNA of the CDR3: TGTGCCAGCAGATACAGGGAGGGCACTGAAGCTTTCTTT.

This clonotype was counted a few times. This chain uses TRBV20-1 with TRBJ2-5; D remains ambiguous. The CDR3 has 15 amino acids. Germline V gene sequence: CDR1 DFQATT, CDR2 SNEGSKA (reference sequence). Trimming shortened V by 3 bases and J by 3 bases, and 17 bases separated the two germline ends. The CDR3 bases are TGCAGTGCTAGTTCGGTGCGTCCGGGTGAAGAGACCCAGTACTTC. This codes for CSASSVRPGEETQYF.

The chain has TRBV6-5 and TRBJ1-1, with D possibly matching TRBD1 (5 bases). Germline V gene sequence: CDR1 MNHEY, CDR2 SVGAGI. The germline V and J ends were trimmed by 0 bases and 1 base, with 6 bases remaining between them. This CDR3 has 14 amino acids. The DNA for the CDR3 is TGTGCCAGCAGTTACTCAGGGGCGAACACTGAAGCTTTCTTT. It translates to CASSYSGANTEAFF.

This clonotype was recorded only once. The chain joins TRBV7-2 to TRBJ2-7, with TRBD2 matching 8 bases. The CDR3 spans 15 residues. Germline assignment: CDR1 SGHTA and CDR2 FQGNSA. V dropped 5 bases and J dropped 1; count of bases not matched to a gene: 7. The CDR3 DNA reads as TGTGCCAGCAGCAGGGTAGCGGGGATGTCCTACGAGCAGTACTTC. It codes for CASSRVAGMSYEQYF.

The rearrangement uses TRBV29-1 and TRBJ2-3, with D possibly matching TRBD2 (6 bases). Germline V gene data show CDR1 as SQVTM and CDR2 as ANQGSEA. The CDR3 consists of 15 residues. CDR3 protein: CSQSSGTSVADTQYF. The CDR3 nucleotides read TGCAGTCAGTCTTCCGGGACTTCGGTCGCAGATACGCAGTATTTT.

The chain recombines TRBV5-1 with TRBJ2-7; D might be TRBD1 or TRBD2, each matching 5 bases. The CDR3 sequence is 15 residues long. Trimming removed 4 bases at V and 0 bases at J, with 14 bases between. Germline V gene lookup returns CDR1 SGHRS and CDR2 YFSETQ. The CDR3 sequence: CASSPTPGTSYEQYF. The CDR3 DNA reads TGCGCCAGCAGCCCGACCCCCGGGACCTCCTACGAGCAGTACTTC.

The chain uses TRBV18 and TRBJ1-1; D gene ambiguous. There are 15 residues in the CDR3. CDR1 KGHSH and CDR2 LQKENI come from the germline V gene. Trimming took off 3 bases at V and 1 base at J, with 12 bases between the two ends. In DNA, the CDR3 is TGTGCCAGCTCACCCTTCGGGTACGCGAACACTGAAGCTTTCTTT. Translation: CASSPFGYANTEAFF.

CDR3 amino acids: CSANAGQIYEQYF. In nucleotides, the CDR3 is TGCAGTGCTAACGCGGGACAGATCTACGAGCAGTACTTC. V is TRBV20-1 and J is TRBJ2-7; D is possibly TRBD1 (7 bases). This CDR3 has 13 amino acids. V was trimmed by 4 bases and J by 3 bases, leaving 13 bases between them. Germline CDR1 DFQATT, CDR2 SNEGSKA (reference sequence).

The chain joins TRBV12-3 or TRBV12-4 to TRBJ2-5, with 11 bases that match TRBD2. The CDR3 covers 24 residues. The V gene end was trimmed by 3 bases and the J gene end by 2 bases; junction bases not matched to a gene: 29. As DNA, the CDR3 is TGTGCCAGCAGTTTTCTCCTAGCGGGAGGCAAAAATAGTGTGAATAGGGCCGAACAAGAGACCCAGTACTTC. Encoded protein: CASSFLLAGGKNSVNRAEQETQYF.